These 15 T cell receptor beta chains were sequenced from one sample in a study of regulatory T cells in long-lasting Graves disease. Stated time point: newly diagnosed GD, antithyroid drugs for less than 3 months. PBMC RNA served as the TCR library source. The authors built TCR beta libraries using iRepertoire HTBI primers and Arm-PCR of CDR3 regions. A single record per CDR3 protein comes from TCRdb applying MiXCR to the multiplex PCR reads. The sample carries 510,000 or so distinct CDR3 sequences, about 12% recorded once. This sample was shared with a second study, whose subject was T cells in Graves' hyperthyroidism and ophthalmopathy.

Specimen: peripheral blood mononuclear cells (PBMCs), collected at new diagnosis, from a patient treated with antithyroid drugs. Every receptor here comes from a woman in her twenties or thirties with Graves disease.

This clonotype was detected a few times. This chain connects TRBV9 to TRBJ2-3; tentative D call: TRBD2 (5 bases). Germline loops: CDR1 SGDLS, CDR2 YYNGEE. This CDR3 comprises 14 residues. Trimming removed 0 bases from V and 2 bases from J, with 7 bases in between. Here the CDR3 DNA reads TGTGCCAGCAGCGTAGCGGACTCCACAGATACGCAGTATTTT. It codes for CASSVADSTDTQYF.

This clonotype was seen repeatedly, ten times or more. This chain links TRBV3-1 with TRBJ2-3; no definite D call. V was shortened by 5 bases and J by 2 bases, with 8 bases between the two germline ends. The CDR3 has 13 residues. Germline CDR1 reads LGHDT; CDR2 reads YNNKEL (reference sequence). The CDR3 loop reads CASSGANTDTQYF. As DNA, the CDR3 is TGTGCCAGCAGCGGAGCAAACACAGATACGCAGTATTTT.

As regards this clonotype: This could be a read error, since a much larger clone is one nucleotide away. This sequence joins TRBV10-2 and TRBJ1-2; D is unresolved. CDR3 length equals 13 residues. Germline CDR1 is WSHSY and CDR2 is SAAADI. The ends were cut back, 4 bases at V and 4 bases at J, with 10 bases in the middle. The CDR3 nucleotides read TGCGCCAGCAGTGGGCACAGTAGCTATGGCTACACCTTC. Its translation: CASSGHSSYGYTF.

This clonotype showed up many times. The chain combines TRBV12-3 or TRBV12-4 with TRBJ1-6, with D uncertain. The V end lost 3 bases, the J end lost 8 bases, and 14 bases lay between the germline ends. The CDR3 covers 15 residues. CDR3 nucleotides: TGTGCCAGCAGTTTGAGGACGTTCGGGGATTCACCCCTCCACTTT. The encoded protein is CASSLRTFGDSPLHF.

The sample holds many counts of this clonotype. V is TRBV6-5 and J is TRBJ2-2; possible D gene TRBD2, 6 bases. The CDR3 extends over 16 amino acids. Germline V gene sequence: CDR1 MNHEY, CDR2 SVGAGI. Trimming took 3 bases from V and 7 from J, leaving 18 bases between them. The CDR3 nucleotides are TGTGCCAGCAGTTATGGTTCTAGCGAGAGCGGCGGGGAGCTGTTTTTT. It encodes CASSYGSSESGGELFF.

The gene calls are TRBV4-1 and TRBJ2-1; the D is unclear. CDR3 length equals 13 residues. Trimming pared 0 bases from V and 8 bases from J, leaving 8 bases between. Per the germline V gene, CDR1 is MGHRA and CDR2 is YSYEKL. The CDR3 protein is CASSQEWMYEQFF. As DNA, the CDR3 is TGCGCCAGCAGCCAAGAATGGATGTATGAGCAGTTCTTC.

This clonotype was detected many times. The CDR3 nucleotides are TGTGCCAGCAGGGGCGCTGGACAGGGTGGCTACACCTTC. Its translation is CASRGAGQGGYTF. This chain joins TRBV7-8 and TRBJ1-2, with TRBD1 matching over 8 bases. The CDR3 covers 13 residues. Trimming at V came to 6 bases and at J to 7 bases, leaving 7 bases not matched to a gene. Germline V CDR1 and CDR2: SGHVS, FQNEAQ.

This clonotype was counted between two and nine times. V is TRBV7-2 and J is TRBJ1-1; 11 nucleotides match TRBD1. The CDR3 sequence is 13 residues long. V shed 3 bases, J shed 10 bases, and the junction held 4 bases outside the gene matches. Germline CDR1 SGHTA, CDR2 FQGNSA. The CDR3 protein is CASSFGQGAAAFF. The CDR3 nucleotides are TGTGCCAGCAGCTTTGGACAGGGGGCCGCAGCTTTCTTT.

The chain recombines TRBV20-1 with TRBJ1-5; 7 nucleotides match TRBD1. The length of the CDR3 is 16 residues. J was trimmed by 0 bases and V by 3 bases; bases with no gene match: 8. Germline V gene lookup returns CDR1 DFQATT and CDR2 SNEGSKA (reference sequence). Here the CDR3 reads CSARPTGLYSNQPQHF. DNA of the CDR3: TGCAGTGCTAGGCCGACAGGGCTTTATAGCAATCAGCCCCAGCATTTT.

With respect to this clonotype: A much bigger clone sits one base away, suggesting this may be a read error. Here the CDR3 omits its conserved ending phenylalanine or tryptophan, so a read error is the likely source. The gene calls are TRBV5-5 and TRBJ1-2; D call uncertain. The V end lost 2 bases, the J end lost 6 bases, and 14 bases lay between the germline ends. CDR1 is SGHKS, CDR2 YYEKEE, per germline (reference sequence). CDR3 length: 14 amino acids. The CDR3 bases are TGTGCCAGCAGCTTAATGGTTTCAGGAGATGGCTACACCCTC. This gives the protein CASSLMVSGDGYTL.

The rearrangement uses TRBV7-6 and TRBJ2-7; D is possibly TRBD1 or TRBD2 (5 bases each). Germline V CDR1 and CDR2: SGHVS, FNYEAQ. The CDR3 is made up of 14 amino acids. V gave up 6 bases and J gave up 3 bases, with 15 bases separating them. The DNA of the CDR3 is TGTGCCAGCAGTCAAACGGGACGCCTCTACGAGCAGTACTTC. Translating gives CASSQTGRLYEQYF.

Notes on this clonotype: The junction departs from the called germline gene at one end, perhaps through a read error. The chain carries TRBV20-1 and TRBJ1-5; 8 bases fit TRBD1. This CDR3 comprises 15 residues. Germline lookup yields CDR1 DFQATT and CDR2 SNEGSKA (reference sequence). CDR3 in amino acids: CSARRTGLSNQPQQF. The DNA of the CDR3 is TGCAGTGCTAGAAGGACAGGGTTGAGCAATCAGCCCCAGCAATTT.

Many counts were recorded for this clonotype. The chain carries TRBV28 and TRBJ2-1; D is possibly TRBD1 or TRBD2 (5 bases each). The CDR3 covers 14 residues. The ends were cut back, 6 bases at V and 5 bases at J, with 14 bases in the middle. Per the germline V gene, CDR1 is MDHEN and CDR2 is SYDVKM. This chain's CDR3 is CASRYSGTHNEQFF. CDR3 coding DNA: TGTGCCAGCAGATATTCCGGGACCCACAATGAGCAGTTCTTC.

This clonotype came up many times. In DNA form, the CDR3 reads TGCAGTGCTAGACTAGCTAGCACAGATACGCAGTATTTT. It is translated as CSARLASTDTQYF. V is TRBV20-1 and J is TRBJ2-3; D is perhaps TRBD2 (5 bases). The ends were cut back, 2 bases at V and 0 bases at J, with 6 bases in the middle. The germline gives CDR1 DFQATT, CDR2 SNEGSKA (reference sequence). The CDR3 contains 13 residues.

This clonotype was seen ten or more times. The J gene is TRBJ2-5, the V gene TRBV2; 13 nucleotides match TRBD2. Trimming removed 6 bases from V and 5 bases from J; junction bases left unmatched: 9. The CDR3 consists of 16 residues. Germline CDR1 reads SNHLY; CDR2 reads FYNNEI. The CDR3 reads CASSKGLAGARETQYF. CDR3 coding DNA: TGTGCCAGCAGCAAAGGACTAGCGGGAGCGAGGGAGACCCAGTACTTC. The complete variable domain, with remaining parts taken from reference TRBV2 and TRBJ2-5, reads EPEVTQTPSHQVTQMGQEVILRCVPISNHLYFYWYRQILGQKVEFLVSFYNNEISEKSEIFDDQFSVERPDGSNFTLKIRSTKLEDSAMYFCASSKGLAGARETQYFGPGTRLLVL.